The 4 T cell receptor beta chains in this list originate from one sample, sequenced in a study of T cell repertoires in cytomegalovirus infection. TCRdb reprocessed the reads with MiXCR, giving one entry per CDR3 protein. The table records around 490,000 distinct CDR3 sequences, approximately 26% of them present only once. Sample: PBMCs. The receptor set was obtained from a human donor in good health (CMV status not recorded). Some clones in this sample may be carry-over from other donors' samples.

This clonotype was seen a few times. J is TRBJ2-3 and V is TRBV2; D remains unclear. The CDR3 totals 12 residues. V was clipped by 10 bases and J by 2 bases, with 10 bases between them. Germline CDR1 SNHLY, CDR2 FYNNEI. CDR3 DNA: TGTGCCACCAGCCGGGCCACAGATACGCAGTATTTT. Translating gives CATSRATDTQYF.

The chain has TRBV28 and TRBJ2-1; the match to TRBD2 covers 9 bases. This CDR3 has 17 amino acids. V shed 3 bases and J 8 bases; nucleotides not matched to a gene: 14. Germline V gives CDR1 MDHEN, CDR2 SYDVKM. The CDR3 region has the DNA TGTGCCAGCAGTTTTCTTGGCGGCGGGAGGGCCGACGATGAGCAGTTCTTC. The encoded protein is CASSFLGGGRADDEQFF.

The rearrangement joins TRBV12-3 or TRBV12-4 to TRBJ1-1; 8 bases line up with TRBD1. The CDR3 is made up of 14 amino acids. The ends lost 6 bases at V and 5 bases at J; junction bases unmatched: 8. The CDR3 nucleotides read TGTGCCAGCAGCACTTCGACAGGGGATACTGAAGCTTTCTTT. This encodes CASSTSTGDTEAFF.

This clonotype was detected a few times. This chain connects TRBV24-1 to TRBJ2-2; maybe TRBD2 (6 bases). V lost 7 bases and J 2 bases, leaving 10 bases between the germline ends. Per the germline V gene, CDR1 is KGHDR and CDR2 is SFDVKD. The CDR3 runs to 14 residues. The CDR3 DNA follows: TGTGCCACCAGCCACACTAGCAACACCGGGGAGCTGTTTTTT. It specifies CATSHTSNTGELFF.